This T cell receptor (beta chain) was captured in a study of identical twins. Of note for this clonotype: What it recognizes is unknown.

The donors were all healthy and Caucasian. This CDR3 has 16 amino acids. In germline, CDR1 is KGHDR, CDR2 SFDVKD. V lost 3 bases to trimming and J lost 2 bases, with 15 bases between them. Whole-study results and caveats: Zero-insertion analyses might be partly confounded by invariant T cells like MAIT and iNKT. Alpha sequences that were out-of-frame and twin-shared showed an excess of low generation probability.

Template switching supplied a universal primer site; unique molecular identifiers were carried on the cDNA. One entry per CDR3 protein, called by TCRdb with MiXCR from the 5' RACE reads. The repertoire holds roughly 230,000 distinct CDR3 sequences, approximately 8.3% seen once, with roughly 3.1% in the top ten. These records were also assigned to another study, of yellow fever vaccine responses in identical twins.

Sequencing was performed on CD8+ T cells sorted from blood. This TCR came from a woman between 18 and 29 years old in good health. The chain links TRBV24-1 to TRBJ2-5; no reliable D call. CDR3 in amino acids: CATSDLPAGSQETQYF. The CDR3 DNA is TGTGCCACCAGTGATCTGCCGGCAGGATCTCAAGAGACCCAGTACTTC.